A single sample is the source of the 29 T cell receptor beta chains below, sequenced in a study of T-cell reconstitution after alpha-beta-depleted transplantation in children. A TCRbeta library incorporating unique molecular identifiers was prepared. MiXCR was run by TCRdb on the PCR reads, yielding one entry per CDR3 protein. This table has approximately 650,000 distinct CDR3 sequences, around 13% appearing once. Sequenced material: PBMCs, taken before TCRalphabeta/CD19-depleted stem cell transplant. These TCRs come from a girl aged 2 to 10 with congenital amegakaryocytic thrombocytopenia, due to receive a stem cell transplant.

The J gene is TRBJ2-1, the V gene TRBV20-1; 12 bases line up with TRBD2. In germline, CDR1 is DFQATT, CDR2 SNEGSKA (reference sequence). J gave up 8 bases and V 5 bases, and 10 bases lay outside the gene matches. This CDR3 region has 15 residues. CDR3 in DNA: TGCAGTGCTCGATCAGGACTAGCGGGGAATGATGAGCAGTTCTTC. Translating gives CSARSGLAGNDEQFF.

This chain joins TRBV5-1 and TRBJ2-1, with D possibly TRBD2 on 6 matching bases. The germline V and J ends were trimmed by 1 base and 10 bases, with 27 bases remaining between them. The CDR3 has 18 residues. Germline V gives CDR1 SGHRS, CDR2 YFSETQ. CDR3 residues: CASSLTSSLNRARLEQFF. CDR3 DNA sequence: TGCGCCAGCAGCTTGACTAGCAGCTTGAATAGGGCCAGATTAGAGCAGTTCTTC.

In its sample, this clonotype was seen a few times. This chain links TRBV7-2 with TRBJ2-7, with 7 bases aligning to TRBD1. CDR1 SGHTA and CDR2 FQGNSA come from the germline V gene. The V and J ends lost 0 bases and 6 bases, in that order; junction bases with no gene match: 5. The CDR3 contains 14 residues. For the CDR3, the DNA is TGTGCCAGCAGCTTAGCCCCCGGACAGGTCGAGCAGTACTTC. Protein: CASSLAPGQVEQYF. Full variable domain (outside the CDR3, taken from reference TRBV7-2 and TRBJ2-7): GAGVSQSPSNKVTEKGKDVELRCDPISGHTALYWYRQSLGQGLEFLIYFQGNSAPDKSGLPSDRFSAERTGGSVSTLTIQRTQQEDSAVYLCASSLAPGQVEQYFGPGTRLTVT.

This clonotype came up a few times. This chain connects TRBV12-3 or TRBV12-4 to TRBJ2-4; 8 nucleotides align to TRBD2. This CDR3 is 16 amino acids long. V shed 1 base, J shed 6 bases, and the junction held 8 bases outside the gene matches. The CDR3 loop is CASSLVRGGSTNIQYF. CDR3 bases: TGTGCCAGCAGTTTAGTTCGGGGGGGATCGACAAACATTCAGTACTTC.

The chain uses TRBV5-1 and TRBJ2-7, with D possibly being TRBD1 or TRBD2 (6 bases each). Germline loops: CDR1 SGHRS, CDR2 YFSETQ. CDR3 length equals 14 residues. Trimming pared 5 bases from V and 2 bases from J, leaving 14 bases between. The CDR3 DNA is TGCGCCAGCAGGGACGGTCGGGGGCCCTACGAGCAGTACTTC. Its translation is CASRDGRGPYEQYF.

This chain joins TRBV5-1 and TRBJ2-3; 8 bases match TRBD2. Per germline, CDR1 SGHRS and CDR2 YFSETQ. The trim removed 0 bases at V and 1 base at J, leaving 10 bases unmatched. The CDR3 runs to 18 residues. This CDR3 reads CASSLEPASGSGTDTQYF. CDR3 sequence (DNA): TGCGCCAGCAGCTTGGAGCCCGCAAGCGGGAGCGGCACAGATACGCAGTATTTT.

This rearrangement joins TRBV28 to TRBJ2-7; 9 nucleotides agree with TRBD1. The ends lost 5 bases at V and 3 bases at J; junction bases unmatched: 11. This CDR3 spans 16 amino acids. Germline loops: CDR1 MDHEN, CDR2 SYDVKM. CDR3 in DNA: TGTGCCAGCAGTCCTATGGCCGGGACAGGGAACTACGAGCAGTACTTC. Amino acids: CASSPMAGTGNYEQYF.

The gene calls are TRBV7-9 and TRBJ2-5, with D maybe TRBD1 (6 bases). The germline V gene has CDR1 SEHNR and CDR2 FQNEAQ (reference sequence). V lost 5 bases, J lost 5 bases, and 15 bases lay in between. The CDR3 has 14 residues. DNA for the CDR3: TGTGCCAGCAGCCATGACAGGTTAGGGGAGACCCAGTACTTC. Translated, it gives CASSHDRLGETQYF.

The rearrangement joins TRBV24-1 to TRBJ2-1; possibly TRBD1 or TRBD2 for D (5 bases each). The CDR3 is made up of 13 amino acids. Trimming removed 7 bases at V and 7 bases at J, with 13 bases between. The germline V gene has CDR1 KGHDR and CDR2 SFDVKD. CDR3 sequence: CATSEGPGNEQFF. CDR3 nucleotides: TGTGCCACCAGCGAGGGCCCAGGGAATGAGCAGTTCTTC.

The sample holds many counts of this clonotype. One end of the junction is discordant with germline, which a read error may explain. The chain recombines TRBV5-1 with TRBJ1-2; D not resolved. From germline, CDR1 is SGHRS and CDR2 YFSETQ. The CDR3 has 13 amino acids. In DNA form, the CDR3 reads TGTGCCAGCAGCTTAGCGGGAAACTATGGCTACACCTTC. It encodes CASSLAGNYGYTF.

This clonotype appeared many times. The V and J genes are TRBV12-3 or TRBV12-4 and TRBJ2-4; 10 nucleotides agree with TRBD2. The CDR3 extends over 16 amino acids. Trimming removed 4 bases from V and 6 bases from J; junction bases left unmatched: 9. CDR3 residues: CASSSAAGGTRNIQYF. CDR3 DNA: TGTGCCAGCAGTTCGGCAGCGGGAGGGACTCGAAACATTCAGTACTTC.

This clonotype was found a few times. The junction differs from germline at one of its ends, possibly a read error. The V and J genes are TRBV7-9 and TRBJ2-7, with unresolved D. This CDR3 spans 13 amino acids. The germline gives CDR1 SEHNR, CDR2 FQNEAQ (reference sequence). The CDR3 here is CVSSSKASYEQYF. The CDR3 DNA sequence: TGTGTCAGCAGCTCGAAGGCCTCCTACGAGCAGTACTTC.

The chain couples TRBV7-9 to TRBJ2-5; possibly TRBD1 for D (5 bases). This CDR3 comprises 15 residues. In germline, CDR1 is SEHNR, CDR2 FQNEAQ (reference sequence). The V end lost 5 bases, the J end lost 2 bases, and 15 bases lay between the germline ends. The CDR3 DNA follows: TGTGCCAGCAGCCTCGGGCAGACAGAACAAGAGACCCAGTACTTC. It specifies CASSLGQTEQETQYF.

This sequence joins TRBV6-2 or TRBV6-3 and TRBJ2-7; tentatively, D is TRBD1 (5 bases). This CDR3 is 18 amino acids long. The V end was cut by 0 bases, the J end by 2 bases, with 20 bases between. CDR1 is MNHEY, CDR2 SVGEGT, per germline. The CDR3 region is CASSYSILGHRGPYEQYF. The CDR3 DNA follows: TGTGCCAGCAGTTACTCGATCTTGGGGCATCGAGGCCCCTACGAGCAGTACTTC.

This clonotype was seen a single time. The chain recombines TRBV11-1 with TRBJ2-7; tentatively, D is TRBD2 (6 bases). This CDR3 is 18 amino acids long. With 1 base removed from V and 2 bases from J, the gap between germline ends came to 21 bases. The germline V gene has CDR1 SGHAT and CDR2 FQDESV (reference sequence). As DNA, the CDR3 is TGTGCCAGCAGCTTAGTAACCCTGGGAGCTAGCGCACCCTACGAGCAGTACTTC. It codes for CASSLVTLGASAPYEQYF.

The sample holds many counts of this clonotype. The genes are TRBV5-1 and TRBJ2-7, with 9 bases that match TRBD2. J lost 4 bases, V lost 4 bases, and 12 bases had no gene match. Germline CDR1 and CDR2: SGHRS and YFSETQ. The CDR3 totals 16 residues. CDR3 region: CASSHDIAGVKYEQYF. The CDR3 bases are TGCGCCAGCAGCCACGATATAGCGGGAGTCAAGTACGAGCAGTACTTC. Using reference TRBV5-1 and TRBJ2-7 for the parts outside the CDR3, the full variable domain is KAGVTQTPRYLIKTRGQQVTLSCSPISGHRSVSWYQQTPGQGLQFLFEYFSETQRNKGNFPGRFSGRQFSNSRSEMNVSTLELGDSALYLCASSHDIAGVKYEQYFGPGTRLTVT.

In its sample, this clonotype was seen many times. This chain's CDR3 is CASSGTWDTRLVGQYF. The CDR3 DNA is TGTGCCAGCAGCGGAACCTGGGACACCAGGTTAGTCGGGCAGTACTTC. This sequence joins TRBV5-6 and TRBJ2-7; a weak D match, TRBD1 (6 bases). Trimming pared 4 bases from V and 9 bases from J, leaving 26 bases between. CDR3 size: 16 residues. Germline V lookup: CDR1 SGHDT, CDR2 YYEEEE.

This clonotype was found a few times. V and J are TRBV19 and TRBJ2-3, with unresolved D. The CDR3 covers 14 residues. Trimming took 6 bases from V and 1 from J, leaving 11 bases between them. Per the germline V gene, CDR1 is LNHDA and CDR2 is SQIVND (reference sequence). This CDR3 reads CASRPMGRTDTQYF. The CDR3 DNA follows: TGTGCCAGTAGGCCGATGGGTCGCACAGATACGCAGTATTTT.

The chain is built from TRBV28 and TRBJ2-1; 9 nucleotides agree with TRBD1. There are 17 residues in the CDR3. V gave up 1 base and J gave up 7 bases; unmatched junction bases: 11. The V gene's germline CDR1 is MDHEN and CDR2 SYDVKM. This CDR3 is CASSLFDRETGGNEQFF. The CDR3 bases are TGTGCCAGCAGTTTATTTGACCGGGAGACAGGGGGAAATGAGCAGTTCTTC.

Points on this clonotype: Given a far larger clone just one base away, this is likely a sequencing read error. In DNA, the CDR3 is TGTGCCAGCAGCTTGGCGGGGAACCACGAGACCCAGTACTTC. This gives the protein CASSLAGNHETQYF. The chain combines TRBV5-6 with TRBJ2-5; possibly TRBD2 for D (5 bases). The CDR3 extends over 14 amino acids. From germline, CDR1 is SGHDT and CDR2 YYEEEE. Full variable domain (remainder filled in from reference TRBV5-6 and TRBJ2-5): DAGVTQSPTHLIKTRGQQVTLRCSPKSGHDTVSWYQQALGQGPQFIFQYYEEEERQRGNFPDRFSGHQFPNYSSELNVNALLLGDSALYLCASSLAGNHETQYFGPGTRLLVL.

This chain joins TRBV10-3 and TRBJ2-2, with 8 nucleotides matching TRBD1. Germline values: CDR1 ENHRY, CDR2 SYGVKD. V was clipped by 10 bases and J by 6 bases; unmatched bases: 10. This CDR3 has 14 amino acids. The CDR3 nucleotides are TGTGCCACTACAGGGGGTCTGTTCTCCGGGGAGCTGTTTTTT. This gives the protein CATTGGLFSGELFF.

In its sample, this clonotype was seen a few times. This sequence joins TRBV5-1 and TRBJ2-5; 7 bases match TRBD1. The germline gives CDR1 SGHRS, CDR2 YFSETQ. The CDR3 consists of 15 residues. V shed 1 base and J 7 bases; nucleotides not matched to a gene: 10. The CDR3 region has the DNA TGCGCCAGCAGCTTGAGGGGGACAGTGGAGGCGACCCAGTACTTC. As protein: CASSLRGTVEATQYF.

This clonotype has just a few counts. The chain is built from TRBV7-6 and TRBJ2-5; maybe TRBD1 (6 bases). The V end was cut by 1 base, the J end by 1 base, with 10 bases between. Germline values: CDR1 SGHVS, CDR2 FNYEAQ. This CDR3 has 15 residues. The CDR3 sequence is CASSLGGTPQETQYF. Here the CDR3 DNA reads TGTGCCAGCAGCTTAGGTGGGACACCCCAAGAGACCCAGTACTTC. Full variable domain (rest looked up from reference TRBV7-6 and TRBJ2-5): GAGVSQSPRYKVTKRGQDVALRCDPISGHVSLYWYRQALGQGPEFLTYFNYEAQQDKSGLPNDRFSAERPEGSISTLTIQRTEQRDSAMYRCASSLGGTPQETQYFGPGTRLLVL.

The chain couples TRBV4-1 to TRBJ2-1, with D maybe TRBD1 (6 bases). The V end lost 2 bases, the J end lost 4 bases, and 18 bases lay between the germline ends. The CDR3 contains 17 residues. CDR1 MGHRA and CDR2 YSYEKL come from the germline V gene. The chain's CDR3 is CASSQLAGVPIYNEQFF. Written as DNA, the CDR3 is TGCGCCAGCAGCCAACTCGCAGGGGTTCCCATATACAATGAGCAGTTCTTC.

Ten or more counts support this clonotype. This sequence joins TRBV28 and TRBJ1-1; no reliable D call. The V end was cut by 5 bases, the J end by 8 bases, with 9 bases between. The germline CDR1 and CDR2 sequences are MDHEN and SYDVKM. The CDR3 is made up of 11 amino acids. CDR3: CASSLQTEAFF. The CDR3 DNA sequence: TGTGCCAGCAGTCTACAAACCGAAGCTTTCTTT.

This clonotype appeared many times. The J gene is TRBJ2-5, the V gene TRBV7-8; no clear D gene. V dropped 1 base and J dropped 5 bases, with 11 bases sitting between them. Germline V gene data show CDR1 as SGHVS and CDR2 as FQNEAQ. CDR3 length: 14 amino acids. CDR3 coding DNA: TGTGCCAGCAGCTTAGGACCACAGCTCGAGACCCAGTACTTC. This gives the protein CASSLGPQLETQYF.

This clonotype was counted many times. The V call is TRBV7-6, the J call TRBJ2-5; unclear D gene. Trimming shortened V by 0 bases and J by 5 bases, and 16 bases separated the two germline ends. Germline CDR1 reads SGHVS; CDR2 reads FNYEAQ. This CDR3 has 16 residues. Here the CDR3 DNA reads TGTGCCAGCAGCTTAGCGGAGACCTTGGAGATGGAGACCCAGTACTTC. It codes for CASSLAETLEMETQYF.

This clonotype has more than one count but fewer than ten. For the CDR3, the DNA is TGTGCCAGCTCACCACAACACTATGAGCAGTTCTTC. This encodes CASSPQHYEQFF. The chain carries TRBV18 and TRBJ2-1; D ambiguous. V was cut by 1 base and J by 8 bases, with 6 bases left in between. This CDR3 is built from 12 residues. Germline-derived CDR1 and CDR2 are KGHSH and LQKENI.

Regarding this clonotype: A clone one base away is much larger, so this may be a read error. The V gene is TRBV5-1, the J gene TRBJ2-5; TRBD2 matches 7 bases. Germline loops: CDR1 SGHRS, CDR2 YFSETQ. The CDR3 is 13 amino acids. The ends lost 4 bases at V and 6 bases at J; junction bases unmatched: 6. The CDR3 DNA reads as TGCGCCAGCAGCCCGGGACTAATAAAGACCCAGTACTTC. It translates to CASSPGLIKTQYF.